The 20 T cell receptor beta chains below all came from one sample that was sequenced in a study of T cell responses to AZD1222 COVID-19 vaccine. Method: immunoSEQ multiplex PCR; TCRdb's copy keeps in-frame clones and lacks some. This table holds about 130,000 clones, about nine tenths found once. The material was peripheral blood, obtained on day 0 of AZD1222 vaccination. Receptors were obtained from an adult in good health.

CDR3 residues: CASSLAAFATNEKLFF. CDR3 nucleotide sequence: TGCGCCAGCAGCTTGGCGGCATTTGCAACTAATGAAAAACTGTTTTTT. The chain is built from TRBV5-1 and TRBJ1-4; D is uncertain. CDR1 SGHRS and CDR2 YFSETQ come from the germline V gene. The CDR3 is made up of 16 amino acids. Between the trimmed V and J ends, which lost 0 bases and 0 bases, there was a span of 9 bases.

The J gene is TRBJ2-3, the V gene TRBV29-1, with a possible D match to TRBD1 (6 bases). Germline lookup yields CDR1 SQVTM and CDR2 ANQGSEA. Between the trimmed V and J ends, which lost 4 bases and 4 bases, there was a span of 9 bases. The CDR3 is 12 residues long. Here the CDR3 reads CSVGDTADTQYF. The CDR3 DNA follows: TGCAGCGTTGGGGACACGGCAGATACGCAGTATTTT.

This chain connects TRBV11-2 to TRBJ2-1; 8 bases fit TRBD1. The CDR3 runs to 14 residues. Looked up from germline, CDR1 is SGHAT and CDR2 is FQNNGV. With V trimmed by 3 bases and J by 9 bases, 7 bases remained unmatched. The CDR3 nucleotides are TGTGCCAGCAGCTTCCTAGGAGGACAGGGTGAGCAGTTCTTC. Translation gives CASSFLGGQGEQFF.

This clone was recorded a few times. This chain joins TRBV11-3 and TRBJ1-2; D perhaps matches TRBD1 (5 bases). The CDR3 runs to 14 residues. V shed 1 base and J shed 13 bases, with 19 bases lying between them. Germline lookup yields CDR1 SGHNT and CDR2 YENEEA. This CDR3 is CASSLGGQGVVVTF. CDR3 nucleotides: TGTGCCAGCAGCTTAGGAGGGCAGGGCGTCGTAGTCACCTTC.

The rearrangement joins TRBV5-6 to TRBJ2-3, with D hard to call. The ends were cut back, 1 base at V and 6 bases at J, with 12 bases in the middle. The CDR3 is made up of 14 amino acids. Germline CDR1 reads SGHDT; CDR2 reads YYEEEE. CDR3 coding DNA: TGTGCCAGCAGCTTGAGGCTAGTTTCTGATACGCAGTATTTT. It encodes CASSLRLVSDTQYF.

This sequence joins TRBV7-9 and TRBJ1-2; D might be TRBD1 (5 bases). Germline loops: CDR1 SEHNR, CDR2 FQNEAQ (reference sequence). This CDR3 has 16 residues. Trimming stripped 1 base from V and 4 bases from J, with 16 bases between. The CDR3 DNA reads TGTGCCAGCAGCTTAGGGGGGATACCGGAGGGCTATGGCTACACCTTC. Translation gives CASSLGGIPEGYGYTF.

This rearrangement joins TRBV6-6 to TRBJ1-1, with TRBD1 identical over 9 bases. CDR3 length: 12 amino acids. Germline CDR1 is MNHNY and CDR2 is SVGAGI (reference sequence). V lost 11 bases to trimming and J lost 4 bases; unmatched junction nucleotides: 5. The CDR3 nucleotides are TGTGCCGGGGGGGACAGGGCCACTGAAGCTTTCTTT. It encodes CAGGDRATEAFF.

The J gene is TRBJ1-1, the V gene TRBV19; D may be TRBD1 (5 bases). The V end was cut by 7 bases, the J end by 4 bases, with 10 bases between. Germline CDR1 LNHDA, CDR2 SQIVND (reference sequence). This CDR3 has 12 residues. The CDR3: CASIGGSTEAFF. As DNA, the CDR3 is TGTGCCAGTATTGGGGGGAGCACTGAAGCTTTCTTT.

This clone was detected only once. The chain recombines TRBV5-1 with TRBJ1-2; TRBD1 matches at 11 bases. Looked up from germline, CDR1 is SGHRS and CDR2 is YFSETQ. This CDR3 contains 17 residues. V was pared by 5 bases and J by 0 bases, with 9 bases of the junction left unmatched. Written as DNA, the CDR3 is TGCGCCAGCAGTTATGGACAGGGGGCTCTCACTAACTATGGCTACACCTTC. This codes for CASSYGQGALTNYGYTF.

The chain joins TRBV6-5 to TRBJ1-5; 9 bases map to TRBD1. The germline CDR1 and CDR2 sequences are MNHEY and SVGAGI. The CDR3 has 14 residues. The J segment lost 3 bases and the V segment lost 5 bases, leaving 2 bases of the junction unmatched. CDR3 in amino acids: CASSRQGDNQPQHF. As DNA, the CDR3 is TGTGCCAGCAGTAGACAGGGGGACAATCAGCCCCAGCATTTT.

This chain joins TRBV24-1 and TRBJ2-3, with TRBD1 identical over 8 bases. J was trimmed by 1 base and V by 3 bases; bases with no gene match: 2. The germline gives CDR1 KGHDR, CDR2 SFDVKD. CDR3 length: 15 residues. CDR3: CATSDQGAGTDTQYF. The CDR3, as DNA: TGTGCCACCAGTGATCAGGGGGCAGGCACAGATACGCAGTATTTT.

The rearrangement joins TRBV4-2 to TRBJ2-3; a weak D match, TRBD1 (6 bases). V was trimmed by 1 base and J by 6 bases, leaving 17 bases between them. The CDR3 is made up of 16 amino acids. CDR1 and CDR2 from the germline V gene are LGHNA and YNFKEQ. CDR3 region: CASSQGGTQAHDTQYF. The DNA for the CDR3 is TGTGCCAGCAGCCAAGGGGGGACACAAGCTCACGATACGCAGTATTTT.

The chain combines TRBV27 with TRBJ1-2; no clear D. Germline-derived CDR1 and CDR2 are MNHEY and SMNVEV (reference sequence). Trimming removed 2 bases at V and 0 bases at J, with 13 bases between. The CDR3 loop spans 16 amino acids. CDR3 sequence: CASSLVRGSTNYGYTF. In DNA, the CDR3 is TGTGCCAGCAGTTTAGTAAGAGGATCCACTAACTATGGCTACACCTTC.

This clone was counted once. The chain has TRBV20-1 and TRBJ1-5; D unclear. The CDR3 loop spans 11 amino acids. Germline CDR1 DFQATT, CDR2 SNEGSKA (reference sequence). The V and J ends lost 0 bases and 11 bases respectively, with 8 bases between them. The CDR3 reads CSARDPGSQHF. The CDR3 nucleotides are TGCAGTGCTAGAGATCCGGGGTCCCAGCATTTT.

This chain connects TRBV5-1 to TRBJ1-3; D is unclear. The CDR3 sequence is 16 residues long. The V gene's germline CDR1 is SGHRS and CDR2 YFSETQ. V lost 0 bases and J lost 0, with 10 bases in between. In nucleotides, the CDR3 is TGCGCCAGCAGCTTGGGCGGGAGCGGCTCTGGAAACACCATATATTTT. Its translation is CASSLGGSGSGNTIYF.

The chain carries TRBV28 and TRBJ2-3; 9 bases agree with TRBD1. Germline V CDR1 and CDR2: MDHEN, SYDVKM. The V and J ends lost 3 bases and 0 bases, in that order; junction bases with no gene match: 10. This CDR3 spans 18 amino acids. The CDR3 nucleotides read TGTGCCAGCAGTTTGTCGGGACAGGGAGGTTCTAGCACAGATACGCAGTATTTT. Encoded protein: CASSLSGQGGSSTDTQYF.

This clone has a handful of counts. This sequence joins TRBV19 and TRBJ1-6, with D possibly matching TRBD1 (5 bases). V was clipped by 5 bases and J by 9 bases, with 11 bases between them. This CDR3 is built from 13 residues. The germline CDR1 and CDR2 sequences are LNHDA and SQIVND (reference sequence). CDR3 nucleotide sequence: TGTGCCAGTAGTCGGCAGGGTATTTCACCCCTCCACTTT. Translating gives CASSRQGISPLHF.

The rearrangement links TRBV4-1 to TRBJ2-3; D perhaps matches TRBD1 (6 bases). This CDR3 comprises 14 residues. The germline V and J ends were trimmed by 3 bases and 1 base, with 8 bases remaining between them. CDR1 is MGHRA and CDR2 is YSYEKL in the germline V gene. The CDR3 loop reads CASSHRTGTDTQYF. The CDR3 DNA reads TGCGCCAGCAGCCACAGGACAGGCACAGATACGCAGTATTTT.

The chain carries TRBV28 and TRBJ1-1; D may be TRBD1 (5 bases). The V end was cut by 5 bases, the J end by 7 bases, with 17 bases between. Germline CDR1 reads MDHEN; CDR2 reads SYDVKM. There are 14 residues in the CDR3. CDR3 region: CASSTQGLRSEAFF. The CDR3, as DNA: TGTGCCAGCAGTACTCAGGGACTTCGGAGTGAAGCTTTCTTT.

The chain recombines TRBV4-3 with TRBJ1-5; D call uncertain. Germline V gene sequence: CDR1 LGHNA, CDR2 YSLEER. The CDR3 has 16 amino acids. The ends were cut back, 3 bases at V and 1 base at J, with 13 bases in the middle. The CDR3 DNA reads as TGCGCCAGCAGCCATAGGGTTGGTGTCAGCAATCAGCCCCAGCATTTT. Its protein product is CASSHRVGVSNQPQHF.